This TCR beta chain was profiled in a study of blood T cells in healthy people across ages. Using a J-beta primer mix together with a sample-barcoded 5' primer, a second PCR was run for roughly 6 to 12 cycles. TCRdb used MiXCR to reprocess the 5' RACE reads, holding one entry per CDR3 protein. Among 800,000 to 950,000 distinct CDR3 sequences listed, around 46% were seen once. Study-wide findings and caveats: Researchers deemed the diversity estimates from one million T cells underestimates.

The table lists this clonotype with a few counts. Its antigen is currently unknown. PBMCs were isolated at a quantity of at least 6.5 million per sample. Germline V lookup: CDR1 MNHNY, CDR2 SVGAGI (reference sequence). The ends lost 5 bases at V and 0 bases at J; junction bases unmatched: 7. The CDR3 has 16 amino acids. This rearrangement joins TRBV6-6 to TRBJ2-7; 10 bases agree with TRBD1. Sequenced input: blood. The sequence was obtained from a man aged 25 to 40 in good health. The CDR3 loop is CASSPGTGVLSYEQYF. The CDR3 DNA reads as TGTGCCAGCAGTCCCGGGACAGGGGTCCTCTCCTACGAGCAGTACTTC.